This record covers a single T cell receptor beta chain. Germline CDR1 is MDHEN and CDR2 is SYDVKM. Trimming stripped 6 bases from V and 2 bases from J, with 7 bases between. The CDR3 has 12 amino acids. Everyone who took part was roughly 18 to 89 years old, and they came from about two dozen US areas. Allocation to cohorts depended on clinical history reported by the participants. The sample is drawn from a study of blood T cell repertoires in COVID-19. Turning to the study itself: There were acute and convalescent COVID-19 samples, and they came from the United States, Italy and Spain. PBMCs, B-cell-depleted T cells, or T cells were the source of the cDNA or gDNA that made up the material.

Repertoires were generated with immunoSEQ multiplex PCR, while TCRdb's copy carries only in-frame clones and drops some. The table shows fewer than 350,000 clones, with approximately 91% occurring only once. The chain is built from TRBV28 and TRBJ1-2; D not resolved. This TCR was recovered from a woman between 40 and 55 years old with acute COVID-19. The sample was PBMCs or T cells enriched from blood (not recorded which). The CDR3 sequence: CASRAANYGYTF. The CDR3 DNA reads as TGTGCCAGCAGGGCAGCGAACTATGGCTACACCTTC.